The sequence of this T cell receptor beta chain was determined in a study of T-cell reconstitution after alpha-beta-depleted transplantation in children. Study findings and constraints: About two months after transplant, alpha-beta T cells reportedly came from several hundred expanded graft clones. Recipient T cells and thymic progenitors that survived were the source of the high TCRbeta diversity seen at day 60 in some patients. T-cell counts and diversity were attributed mostly to newly produced T cells one year after transplant.

Trimming stripped 4 bases from V and 6 bases from J, with 15 bases between. The CDR3 has 15 residues. In this sample, this clonotype turned up many times. What it binds is unknown. During its preparation, the TCRbeta library received unique molecular identifiers. TCRdb ran MiXCR on the PCR reads and lists one entry per CDR3 protein. This sample has around 490,000 distinct CDR3 sequences, with approximately 10% found just once. The starting material was PBMCs, mostly from graft donor cells, obtained 180 days after TCRalphabeta/CD19-depleted stem cell transplant. The source is a female patient under 10 years old who had a stem cell transplant for aplastic anemia, so the T cells may come from the graft donor. V usage is TRBV12-3 or TRBV12-4 and J usage is TRBJ1-4; TRBD1 might be the D (5 bases). CDR3 region: CASSWRGEPDEKLFF. CDR3 DNA sequence: TGTGCCAGCAGTTGGAGGGGTGAACCTGATGAAAAACTGTTTTTT.